These T cell receptor beta chains were read from a single sample in a study of control samples from healthy donors and cancer patients. The data were produced by immunoSEQ multiplex PCR, yet TCRdb's version contains in-frame clones alone and is incomplete. This sample has under 150,000 clones; roughly 86% occur once, and the top ten carry roughly 2.8%. Sequencing used blood. Receptors originate from a man between 60 and 75 years old in good health. Both conserved end residues are trimmed from each CDR3.

J | V | CDR3
TRBJ2-3 | TRBV4-3 | ASSQTAGSTDTQY
TRBJ2-3 | TRBV3-1/TRBV3-2 | ASSHGYLSTDTQY
TRBJ1-5 | TRBV21-1 | ASPHPGDSAVTEYSNQPQH
TRBJ2-7 | TRBV5-1 | ASSLGFGTVPYEQY
TRBJ2-2 | TRBV3-1/TRBV3-2 | ASSLNQGANTGELF
TRBJ1-5 | TRBV5-1 | ASSSGQPGQPQH
TRBJ1-6 | TRBV7-2 | ASSLETRTVNSPLH
TRBJ2-5 | TRBV29-1 | SVAGEVTGSQETQY
TRBJ2-5 | TRBV6-2/TRBV6-3 | ASSYGISGGTQETQY
TRBJ2-5 | TRBV4-1 | ASSQERQGMFETQY
TRBJ2-7 | TRBV27 | ASSWGGLQTSPYEQY
TRBJ2-2 | TRBV5-1 | ASSFWRLNTGELF
TRBJ1-4 | TRBV4-1 | ASSQGTGLTNEKLF
TRBJ2-7 | TRBV19 | ASSNPGQGREQY
TRBJ1-2 | TRBV28 | ASSGGRWGNYGYT
TRBJ1-4 | TRBV5-4 | ASSLSGQGNEKLF
TRBJ2-1 | TRBV4-2 | ASTSPLNNEQF
TRBJ1-2 | TRBV19 | ATTDGDNYGYT
TRBJ2-1 | TRBV7-3 | ASSLAGTGVGGEQF
TRBJ1-5 | TRBV6-1 | ASSETRDYSLLGQPQH
TRBJ2-1 | TRBV7-3 | ASSTEPGTGLSSYNEQF
TRBJ1-3 | TRBV5-5 | ASSPGYSGNTIY
TRBJ1-3 | TRBV10-1 | ASSGQGSSGNTIY
TRBJ1-5 | TRBV6-5 | ASRHMENSNQPQH
TRBJ1-1 | TRBV27 | ASSLLVNTEAF
TRBJ1-2 | TRBV27 | ASSLSGTDGGYT
TRBJ1-1 | TRBV29-1 | SAHTQGYTEAF
TRBJ2-5 | TRBV21-1 | ASRWDRVRQETQY
TRBJ1-4 | TRBV18 | ASSPMGTNEKLF
TRBJ1-4 | TRBV7-2 | ASSQSSGGLGEKLF
TRBJ1-2 | TRBV7-2 | ASSLDSSVNYGYT
TRBJ2-2 | TRBV19 | ASQETANTGELF
TRBJ1-4 | TRBV3-1/TRBV3-2 | ATGTSPNEKLF
TRBJ2-5 | TRBV18 | ASSPVGSETQY
TRBJ1-4 | TRBV18 | ASSPSVGPNEKLF
TRBJ2-2 | TRBV2 | ASSDGTSGGLAGELF